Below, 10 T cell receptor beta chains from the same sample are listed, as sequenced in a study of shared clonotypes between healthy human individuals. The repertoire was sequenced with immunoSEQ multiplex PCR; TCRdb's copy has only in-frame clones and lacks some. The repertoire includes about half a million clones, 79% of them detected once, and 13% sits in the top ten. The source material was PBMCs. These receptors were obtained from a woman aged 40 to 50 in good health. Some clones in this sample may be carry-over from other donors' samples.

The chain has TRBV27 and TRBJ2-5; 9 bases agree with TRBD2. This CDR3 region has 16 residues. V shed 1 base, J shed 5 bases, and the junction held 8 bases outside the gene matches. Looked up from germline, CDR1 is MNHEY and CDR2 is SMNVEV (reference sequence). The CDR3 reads CASSLFPGLAKETQYF. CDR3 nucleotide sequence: TGTGCCAGCAGTTTATTCCCGGGACTAGCCAAGGAGACCCAGTACTTC.

CDR3 sequence (DNA): TGTGCCAGCAGCCATTGGGGACTAGCGGCCGGGGAGCTGTTTTTT. Translation: CASSHWGLAAGELFF. The chain uses TRBV11-2 and TRBJ2-2, with 11 nucleotides matching TRBD2. The V gene end was trimmed by 5 bases and the J gene end by 6 bases; junction bases not matched to a gene: 5. This CDR3 contains 15 residues. The germline gives CDR1 SGHAT, CDR2 FQNNGV.

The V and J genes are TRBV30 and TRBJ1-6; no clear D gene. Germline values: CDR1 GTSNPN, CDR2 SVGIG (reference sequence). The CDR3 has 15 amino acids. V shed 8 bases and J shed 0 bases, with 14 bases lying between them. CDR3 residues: CATAPTGSYNSPLHF. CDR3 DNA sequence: TGTGCCACGGCCCCCACCGGCTCCTATAATTCACCCCTCCACTTT.

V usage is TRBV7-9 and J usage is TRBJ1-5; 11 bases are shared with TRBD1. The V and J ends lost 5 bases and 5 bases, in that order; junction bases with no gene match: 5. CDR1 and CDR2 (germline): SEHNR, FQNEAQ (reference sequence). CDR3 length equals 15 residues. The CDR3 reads CASSPGTGGYQPQHF. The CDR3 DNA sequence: TGTGCCAGCAGCCCCGGGACAGGGGGTTATCAGCCCCAGCATTTT. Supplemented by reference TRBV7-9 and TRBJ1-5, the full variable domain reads DTGVSQNPRHKITKRGQNVTFRCDPISEHNRLYWYRQTLGQGPEFLTYFQNEAQLEKSRLLSDRFSAERPKGSFSTLEIQRTEQGDSAMYLCASSPGTGGYQPQHFGDGTRLSIL.

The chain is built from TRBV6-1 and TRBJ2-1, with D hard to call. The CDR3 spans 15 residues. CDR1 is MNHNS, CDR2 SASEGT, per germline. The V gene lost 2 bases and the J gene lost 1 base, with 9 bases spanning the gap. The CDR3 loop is CASSEIIGSYNEQFF. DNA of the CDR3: TGTGCCAGCAGTGAAATCATAGGGTCCTACAATGAGCAGTTCTTC.

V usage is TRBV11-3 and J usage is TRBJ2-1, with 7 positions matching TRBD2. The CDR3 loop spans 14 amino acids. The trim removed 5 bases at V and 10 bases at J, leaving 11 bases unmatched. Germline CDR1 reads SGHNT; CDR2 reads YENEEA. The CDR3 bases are TGTGCCAGCAGCGCAGGACTAGAAGGCGGGGAGCAGTTCTTC. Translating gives CASSAGLEGGEQFF.

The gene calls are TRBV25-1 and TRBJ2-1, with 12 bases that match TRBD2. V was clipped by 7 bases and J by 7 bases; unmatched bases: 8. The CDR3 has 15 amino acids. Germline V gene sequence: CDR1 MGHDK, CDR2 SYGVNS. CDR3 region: CASNPLAGGMNEQFF. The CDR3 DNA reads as TGTGCCAGCAACCCTCTAGCGGGAGGGATGAATGAGCAGTTCTTC.

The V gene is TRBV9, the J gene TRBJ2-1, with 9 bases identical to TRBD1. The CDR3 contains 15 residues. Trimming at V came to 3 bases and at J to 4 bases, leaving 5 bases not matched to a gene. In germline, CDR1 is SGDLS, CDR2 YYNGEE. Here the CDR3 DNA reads TGTGCCAGCAGCGAAACAGGGGGCGAGTACAATGAGCAGTTCTTC. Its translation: CASSETGGEYNEQFF. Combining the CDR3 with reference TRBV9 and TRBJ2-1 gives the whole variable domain DSGVTQTPKHLITATGQRVTLRCSPRSGDLSVYWYQQSLDQGLQFLIQYYNGEERAKGNILERFSAQQFPDLHSELNLSSLELGDSALYFCASSETGGEYNEQFFGPGTRLTVL.

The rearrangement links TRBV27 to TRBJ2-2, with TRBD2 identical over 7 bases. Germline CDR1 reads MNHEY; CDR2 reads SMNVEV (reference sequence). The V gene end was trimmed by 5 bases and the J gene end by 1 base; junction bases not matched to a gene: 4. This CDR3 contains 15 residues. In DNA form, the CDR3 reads TGTGCCAGCAGTCCCCCTAGCGGGAACACCGGGGAGCTGTTTTTT. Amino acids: CASSPPSGNTGELFF.

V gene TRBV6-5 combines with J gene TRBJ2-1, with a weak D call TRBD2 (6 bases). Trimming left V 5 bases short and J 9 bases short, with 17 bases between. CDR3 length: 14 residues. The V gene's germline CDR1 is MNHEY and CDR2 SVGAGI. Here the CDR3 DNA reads TGTGCCAGCAGTAATCCGAGACTAGATTTTGAGCAGTTCTTC. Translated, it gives CASSNPRLDFEQFF.